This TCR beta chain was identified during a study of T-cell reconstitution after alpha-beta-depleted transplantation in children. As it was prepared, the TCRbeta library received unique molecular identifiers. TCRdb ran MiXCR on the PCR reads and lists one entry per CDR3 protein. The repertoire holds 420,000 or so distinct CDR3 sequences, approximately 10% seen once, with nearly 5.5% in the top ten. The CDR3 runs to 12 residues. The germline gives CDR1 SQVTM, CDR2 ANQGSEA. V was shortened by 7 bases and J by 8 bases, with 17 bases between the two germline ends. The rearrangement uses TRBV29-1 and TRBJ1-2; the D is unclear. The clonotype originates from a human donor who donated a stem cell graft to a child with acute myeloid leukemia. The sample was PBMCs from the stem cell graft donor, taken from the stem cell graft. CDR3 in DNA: TGCAGCGCCCCCTTCGGCGAAATGGGCTACACCTTC. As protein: CSAPFGEMGYTF.